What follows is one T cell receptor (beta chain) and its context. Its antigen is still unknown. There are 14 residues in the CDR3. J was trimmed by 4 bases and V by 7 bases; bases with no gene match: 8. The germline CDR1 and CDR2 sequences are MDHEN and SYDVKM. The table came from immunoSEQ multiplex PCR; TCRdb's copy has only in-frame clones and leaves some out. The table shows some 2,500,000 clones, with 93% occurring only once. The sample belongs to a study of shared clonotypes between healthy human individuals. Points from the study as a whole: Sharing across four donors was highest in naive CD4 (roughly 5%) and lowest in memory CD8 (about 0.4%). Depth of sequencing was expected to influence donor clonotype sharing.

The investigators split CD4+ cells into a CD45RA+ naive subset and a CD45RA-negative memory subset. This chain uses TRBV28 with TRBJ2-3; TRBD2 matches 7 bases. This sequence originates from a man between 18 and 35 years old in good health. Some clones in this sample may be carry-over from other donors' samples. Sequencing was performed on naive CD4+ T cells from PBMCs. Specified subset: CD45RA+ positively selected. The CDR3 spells CASIPLAGADTQYF. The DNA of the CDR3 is TGTGCCAGCATCCCCCTGGCGGGGGCAGATACGCAGTATTTT.